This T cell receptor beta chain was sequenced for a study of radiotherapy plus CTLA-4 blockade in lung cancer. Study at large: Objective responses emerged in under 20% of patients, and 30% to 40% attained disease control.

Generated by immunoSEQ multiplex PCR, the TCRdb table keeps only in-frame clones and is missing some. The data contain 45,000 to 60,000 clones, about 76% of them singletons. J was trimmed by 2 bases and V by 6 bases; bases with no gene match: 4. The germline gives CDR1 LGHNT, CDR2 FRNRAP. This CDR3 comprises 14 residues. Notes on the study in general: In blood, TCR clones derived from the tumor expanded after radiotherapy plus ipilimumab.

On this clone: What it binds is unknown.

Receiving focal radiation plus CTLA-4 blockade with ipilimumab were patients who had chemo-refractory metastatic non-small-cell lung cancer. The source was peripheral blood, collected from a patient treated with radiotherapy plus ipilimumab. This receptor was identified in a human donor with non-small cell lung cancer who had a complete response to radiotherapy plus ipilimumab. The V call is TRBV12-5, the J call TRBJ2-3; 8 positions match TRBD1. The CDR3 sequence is CASGQGVSTDTQYF. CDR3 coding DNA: TGTGCTAGTGGACAGGGGGTTTCCACAGATACGCAGTATTTT.